Listed here is a single T cell receptor (beta chain). This record comes from a study of blood T cells in healthy people across ages. Germline loops: CDR1 MNHEY, CDR2 SMNVEV (reference sequence). The CDR3 is 12 residues long. With 0 bases removed from V and 11 bases from J, the gap between germline ends came to 10 bases. A J-beta primer mix and a sample-barcoded 5' primer were used in a second PCR of about 7 to 11 cycles. A single record per CDR3 protein comes from TCRdb applying MiXCR to the 5' RACE reads. The profile covers about 640,000 distinct CDR3 sequences, with about 54% appearing a single time and around 37% taken by the ten largest.

The sequence was obtained from a man between 60 and 75 years old in good health. Source material: blood. This sequence joins TRBV27 and TRBJ2-5, with unresolved D. The CDR3 region is CASSLSGNGQYF. CDR3 DNA sequence: TGTGCCAGCAGTTTATCTGGGAACGGGCAGTACTTC.